These 5 T cell receptor beta chains originate from one sample sequenced in a study of T cell repertoires in ileal Crohn's disease. Sequencing was performed with immunoSEQ multiplex PCR; in TCRdb, only in-frame clones are kept and a portion is missing. The sample shows tens of thousands of clones, approximately 91% of them seen only once. Time point in this sample: neoterminal ileum biopsy at postoperative endoscopy, about 6 months after surgery. The sequenced sample was ileal tissue. The receptors shown here come from an adult with Crohn's disease.

V gene TRBV6-6 combines with J gene TRBJ1-1, with D tentatively TRBD1 (6 bases). The CDR3 extends over 16 amino acids. The germline CDR1 and CDR2 sequences are MNHNY and SVGAGI (reference sequence). The V end lost 2 bases, the J end lost 1 base, and 14 bases lay between the germline ends. CDR3 DNA: TGTGCCAGCAGTTACGTGGGGGCTCGGGGGAACACTGAAGCTTTCTTT. This gives the protein CASSYVGARGNTEAFF.

The chain uses TRBV18 and TRBJ2-5; D remains unclear. CDR1 is KGHSH, CDR2 LQKENI, per germline. Trimming pared 1 base from V and 4 bases from J, leaving 7 bases between. The length of the CDR3 is 13 residues. In DNA, the CDR3 is TGTGCCAGCTCACCACTAGATGGAGAGACCCAGTACTTC. Translated: CASSPLDGETQYF. Looking up the rest from reference TRBV18 and TRBJ2-5 gives the full variable domain: NAGVMQNPRHLVRRRGQEARLRCSPMKGHSHVYWYRQLPEEGLKFMVYLQKENIIDESGMPKERFSAEFPKEGPSILRIQQVVRGDSAAYFCASSPLDGETQYFGPGTRLLVL.

This clone was seen a handful of times. The chain has TRBV5-1 and TRBJ2-7; perhaps TRBD1 as D (6 bases). Germline lookup yields CDR1 SGHRS and CDR2 YFSETQ. The CDR3 runs 12 residues. With 7 bases removed from V and 2 bases from J, the gap between germline ends came to 10 bases. The CDR3 DNA sequence: TGCGCCAGCGGGGACACTACCTACGAGCAGTACTTC. Protein: CASGDTTYEQYF.

V gene TRBV7-9 combines with J gene TRBJ2-1, with 8 bases identical to TRBD2. Trimming removed 8 bases from V and 8 bases from J; junction bases left unmatched: 17. Per germline, CDR1 SEHNR and CDR2 FQNEAQ (reference sequence). CDR3 length: 16 amino acids. The CDR3 nucleotides read TGTGCCAGCCCAAAACCACTAGCGGCCAATCACTATGAGCAGTTCTTC. It specifies CASPKPLAANHYEQFF.

The chain has TRBV2 and TRBJ1-1; TRBD1 agrees at 9 bases. After removal of 6 bases from V and 2 bases from J, the junction contained 4 bases not matched to a gene. CDR1 SNHLY and CDR2 FYNNEI come from the germline V gene. The CDR3 has 14 residues. The CDR3 sequence: CASSAQGANTEAFF. CDR3 bases: TGTGCCAGCAGCGCACAGGGGGCCAACACTGAAGCTTTCTTT.